This T cell receptor (beta chain) is drawn from a study of human T cells and chemical hapten exposure. The wider study: The patch tests put 0.01% DPC on the skin of the upper back and were read 6 days later.

TCRdb reanalysed the RACE reads using MiXCR and keeps one entry per CDR3 protein. The sample holds roughly 250,000 distinct CDR3 sequences, about 9% seen once. CDR1 is SGHVS, CDR2 FQNEAQ, per germline. The CDR3 has 19 residues. V was cut by 1 base and J by 9 bases, with 28 bases left in between. Time point described: pre-sensitization, week 0. Treatment noted: therapeutic diphenylcyclopropenone sensitization with weekly scalp DPC. This sample comprised whole blood, obtained in connection with sensitization to the hapten diphenylcyclopropenone (DPC). This clonotype was sampled from a middle-aged woman with alopecia areata. Some clones in this sample may be carry-over from other donors' samples. The gene calls are TRBV7-8 and TRBJ2-1; the D gene is possibly TRBD2 (5 bases). In DNA, the CDR3 is TGTGCCAGCAGCTTAGTGAGTTATTCGGACGGAGCTCCCGGAGGTGAGCAGTTCTTC. Protein sequence: CASSLVSYSDGAPGGEQFF.